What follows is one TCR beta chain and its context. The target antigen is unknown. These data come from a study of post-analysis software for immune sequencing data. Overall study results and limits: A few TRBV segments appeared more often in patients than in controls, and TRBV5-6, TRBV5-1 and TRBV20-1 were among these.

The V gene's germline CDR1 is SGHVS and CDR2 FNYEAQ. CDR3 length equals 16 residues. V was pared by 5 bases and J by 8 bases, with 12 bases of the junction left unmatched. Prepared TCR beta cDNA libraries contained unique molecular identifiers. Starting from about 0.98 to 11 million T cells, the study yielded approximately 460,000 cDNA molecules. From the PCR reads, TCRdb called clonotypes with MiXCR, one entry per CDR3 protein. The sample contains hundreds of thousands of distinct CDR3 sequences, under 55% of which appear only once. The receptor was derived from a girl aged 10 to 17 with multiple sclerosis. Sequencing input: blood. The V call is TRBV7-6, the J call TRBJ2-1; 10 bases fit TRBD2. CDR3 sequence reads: CASSRPSGRISDEQFF. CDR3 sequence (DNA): TGTGCCAGCAGCCGCCCTAGCGGGAGAATCTCCGATGAGCAGTTCTTC.